This is a list of T cell receptor beta chains from one sample in a study of T cells after posttransplantation cyclophosphamide. TCRdb's copy holds only in-frame clones and misses some; the assay was immunoSEQ multiplex PCR. The repertoire yields approximately 8,400 clones, none seen only once; the top ten contain roughly a quarter. The sample was PBMCs, taken 90 to 100 days after allogeneic stem cell transplant with posttransplant cyclophosphamide. The receptor set was obtained from a female patient aged 55-70 years who received an allogeneic stem cell transplant from an unrelated donor, was CMV-positive, and had acute GVHD only. The graft donor may account for some of the T cells. Each CDR3 is given with its conserved first and last residue. D genes are given only for firm matches. The size field reads once, few or many counts, or a class when the clone is expanded.

TRBV4-3,TRBJ2-2,-,few,17,TGCGCCAGCAGCCAAGATAAGCTGAGGTTCGAACACCGGGGAGCTGTTTTT,CASSQDKLRFEHRGAVF
TRBV7-2,TRBJ1-2,TRBD1,few,15,TGTGCCAGCAGCTTAGCGACAGGGTCGTCCTATGGCTACACCTTC,CASSLATGSSYGYTF
TRBV28,TRBJ2-3,TRBD2,many,16,TGTGCCAGCAGTTTCCCCCTAGCGGGAGGGCGAGATACGCAGTATTTT,CASSFPLAGGRDTQYF
TRBV5-6,TRBJ2-7,TRBD1,few,17,TGTGCCAGCAGCTTGGAATTTCACAGGACAGGGTTCGACGAGCAGTACTTC,CASSLEFHRTGFDEQYF
TRBV7-3,TRBJ1-3,-,many,13,TGTGCCAGCAGTTTTCAGGAGGGAAACACCATATATTTT,CASSFQEGNTIYF
TRBV5-1,TRBJ2-1,-,many,11,TGCGCCAGCAGCCCCGACAGACAGCAGTTCTTC,CASSPDRQQFF
TRBV6-1,TRBJ1-2,-,many,11,TGTGCCAGCAGCCACAGGGATGGCTACACCTTC,CASSHRDGYTF
TRBV11-1,TRBJ2-7,-,medium-sized,15,TGTGCCAGCAGCGCGCTTACAGGGCTCTTCTACGAGCAGTACTTC,CASSALTGLFYEQYF
TRBV6-1,TRBJ2-2,TRBD2,many,15,TGTGCCAGCACTCCTAGCGGGAGTGGGACCGGGGAGCTGTTTTTT,CASTPSGSGTGELFF
TRBV11-2,TRBJ2-2,-,many,14,TGTGCCAGCAGCTTGGGGATCAGGGCCGGGGAGCTGTTTTTT,CASSLGIRAGELFF